Listed below are T cell receptor beta chains from one sample, sequenced in a study of OX40 agonist ivuxolimab in advanced cancers. TCRdb keeps only in-frame clones here, not all; method: immunoSEQ multiplex PCR. The table lists over 80,000 clones, approximately 87% of them singletons. The sample was CD4+ or CD8+ T cells sorted from blood, taken in a trial of the OX40 agonist ivuxolimab. The receptors here all came from an adult with an advanced solid tumor such as melanoma, head and neck, liver or kidney cancer. CDR3s include the opening cysteine and the closing phenylalanine or tryptophan. The D gene is left open where the match is weak. Clone size appears in some rows only: once, few, many, or a class for an expanded clone.

v_call: TRBV5-5
clone_size: -
j_call: TRBJ1-6
d_call: -
cdr3_nt: TGTGCCAGCAGCTTTTACTCTCAACAAGGCTCACCCCTCCACTTT
cdr3_aa: CASSFYSQQGSPLHF

v_call: TRBV4-3
clone_size: -
j_call: TRBJ2-2
d_call: TRBD1
cdr3_nt: TGCGCCAGCAGCCAACGGACAGGGGGGAACACCGGGGAGCTGTTTTTT
cdr3_aa: CASSQRTGGNTGELFF

v_call: TRBV7-3
clone_size: -
j_call: TRBJ2-5
d_call: -
cdr3_nt: TGTGCCAGCAGCTTAACGAACCGGGAGACCCAGTACTTC
cdr3_aa: CASSLTNRETQYF

v_call: TRBV2
clone_size: -
j_call: TRBJ1-2
d_call: -
cdr3_nt: TGTGCCAGCAGGTTAATAGACAGCGGTGTAGGCTACACCTTC
cdr3_aa: CASRLIDSGVGYTF

v_call: TRBV19
clone_size: -
j_call: TRBJ2-1
d_call: -
cdr3_nt: TGTGCCAGTAGTAGGCTGAATGAGCAGTTCTTC
cdr3_aa: CASSRLNEQFF

v_call: TRBV14
clone_size: once
j_call: TRBJ2-7
d_call: -
cdr3_nt: TGTGCCAGCAGCATAGGAAAATACGAGCAGTACTTC
cdr3_aa: CASSIGKYEQYF

v_call: TRBV5-1
clone_size: -
j_call: TRBJ2-7
d_call: -
cdr3_nt: TGCGCCAGCAGCTTGTCAGGACTCAATTACGAGCAGTACTTC
cdr3_aa: CASSLSGLNYEQYF

v_call: TRBV14
clone_size: medium-sized
j_call: TRBJ1-2
d_call: -
cdr3_nt: TGTGCCAGCAGCCAAGGCAGCTTCTATGGCTACACCTTC
cdr3_aa: CASSQGSFYGYTF

v_call: TRBV6-1
clone_size: -
j_call: TRBJ1-2
d_call: TRBD1
cdr3_nt: TGTGCCAGCAGCGCCCCCGACAGGGCTAACTATGGCTACACCTTC
cdr3_aa: CASSAPDRANYGYTF

v_call: TRBV15
clone_size: few
j_call: TRBJ1-4
d_call: -
cdr3_nt: TGTGCCACCAGCAGAGATAGGGCGGTTGAAAAACTGTTTTTT
cdr3_aa: CATSRDRAVEKLFF

v_call: TRBV7-2
clone_size: -
j_call: TRBJ1-2
d_call: -
cdr3_nt: TGTGCCAGCAGCTTCGGTCAGTCTAACTATGGCTACACCTTC
cdr3_aa: CASSFGQSNYGYTF

v_call: TRBV4-2
clone_size: -
j_call: TRBJ2-5
d_call: TRBD2
cdr3_nt: TGTGCCAGCAGCCAAAGCCTAGCGGGAATCCAAGAGACCCAGTACTTC
cdr3_aa: CASSQSLAGIQETQYF

v_call: TRBV10-2
clone_size: -
j_call: TRBJ1-5
d_call: -
cdr3_nt: TGCGCCAGCAGTTTCGAGGGCAATCAGCCCCAGCATTTT
cdr3_aa: CASSFEGNQPQHF

v_call: TRBV10-3
clone_size: -
j_call: TRBJ2-1
d_call: -
cdr3_nt: TGTGCCATCTCACGGGAGATAAATGAGCAGTTCTTC
cdr3_aa: CAISREINEQFF

v_call: TRBV29-1
clone_size: -
j_call: TRBJ1-2
d_call: -
cdr3_nt: TGCAGCGTTGGAGGATCTAACTATGGCTACACCTTC
cdr3_aa: CSVGGSNYGYTF

v_call: TRBV7-3
clone_size: -
j_call: TRBJ2-3
d_call: TRBD2
cdr3_nt: TGTGCCAGCAGCTCCCGGGGGGGAAGCACAGATACGCAGTATTTT
cdr3_aa: CASSSRGGSTDTQYF

v_call: TRBV30
clone_size: -
j_call: TRBJ2-7
d_call: -
cdr3_nt: TGTGCCTCCTCGAGGGGTAATCTTTACTACGAGCAGTACTTC
cdr3_aa: CASSRGNLYYEQYF

v_call: TRBV30
clone_size: -
j_call: TRBJ1-5
d_call: -
cdr3_nt: TGTGCCTGGAGTAAAGAGAGCAATCAGCCCCAGCATTTT
cdr3_aa: CAWSKESNQPQHF

v_call: TRBV5-1
clone_size: once
j_call: TRBJ2-7
d_call: -
cdr3_nt: TGCGCCAGCAGCTTGGAAGGGCCCGAGCAGTACTTC
cdr3_aa: CASSLEGPEQYF

v_call: TRBV29-1
clone_size: -
j_call: TRBJ2-7
d_call: -
cdr3_nt: TGCAGCGTGGGAGCTAGGGCAGGTATGGGCGAGCAGTACTTC
cdr3_aa: CSVGARAGMGEQYF

v_call: TRBV9
clone_size: -
j_call: TRBJ2-1
d_call: TRBD2
cdr3_nt: TGTGCCAGCAGCGCTAGCGGGAGCCCCTACAATGAGCAGTTCTTC
cdr3_aa: CASSASGSPYNEQFF

v_call: TRBV27
clone_size: -
j_call: TRBJ2-3
d_call: -
cdr3_nt: TGTGCCAGCAGTCGGGACCGCCCCACAGATACGCAGTATTTT
cdr3_aa: CASSRDRPTDTQYF

v_call: TRBV7-2
clone_size: -
j_call: TRBJ2-1
d_call: -
cdr3_nt: TGTGCCAGCAGACGACAGGTTTCAAATGAGCAGTTCTTC
cdr3_aa: CASRRQVSNEQFF

v_call: TRBV19
clone_size: -
j_call: TRBJ2-6
d_call: -
cdr3_nt: TGTGCCAGTATGAGGGTAGCTGGGGCCAACGTCCTGACTTTC
cdr3_aa: CASMRVAGANVLTF

v_call: TRBV19
clone_size: -
j_call: TRBJ2-3
d_call: -
cdr3_nt: TGTGCCAGTAGTATAGAGCTAGCGAAAAGCACAGATACGCAGTATTTT
cdr3_aa: CASSIELAKSTDTQYF

v_call: TRBV11-2
clone_size: -
j_call: TRBJ2-2
d_call: -
cdr3_nt: TGTGCCAGCAGCTTAGAGCCAGGGCTAAGGGCCGGGGAGCTGTTTTTT
cdr3_aa: CASSLEPGLRAGELFF

v_call: TRBV5-1
clone_size: -
j_call: TRBJ1-1
d_call: -
cdr3_nt: TGCGCCAGCAGCCAACACGGGCGTACTGAAGCTTTCTTT
cdr3_aa: CASSQHGRTEAFF

v_call: TRBV7-6
clone_size: -
j_call: TRBJ1-4
d_call: -
cdr3_nt: TGTGCCAGCAGCCAGCGGGGGCCCGCAACTAATGAAAAACTGTTTTTT
cdr3_aa: CASSQRGPATNEKLFF

v_call: TRBV5-1
clone_size: -
j_call: TRBJ2-3
d_call: -
cdr3_nt: TGCGCCAGCAGCACCGGGACCCTCGGGGATACGCAGTATTTT
cdr3_aa: CASSTGTLGDTQYF

v_call: TRBV7-2
clone_size: once
j_call: TRBJ1-5
d_call: TRBD1
cdr3_nt: TGTGCCAGCAGCTTAGCGGGAAACAGGGGTCTTCGGTTCGGCAATCAGCCCCAGCATTTT
cdr3_aa: CASSLAGNRGLRFGNQPQHF

v_call: TRBV5-1
clone_size: -
j_call: TRBJ1-2
d_call: -
cdr3_nt: TGCGCCAGCAGCAATTTTAGGGTAGGGGACTATGGCTACACCTTC
cdr3_aa: CASSNFRVGDYGYTF

v_call: TRBV19
clone_size: -
j_call: TRBJ1-1
d_call: -
cdr3_nt: TGTGCCAGCACCGAACAGGGTGAAGCTTTCTTT
cdr3_aa: CASTEQGEAFF

v_call: TRBV19
clone_size: -
j_call: TRBJ1-2
d_call: -
cdr3_nt: TGTGCCAGTAGTATTCAAGGGGGTAACTATGGCTACACCTTC
cdr3_aa: CASSIQGGNYGYTF

v_call: TRBV15
clone_size: -
j_call: TRBJ1-2
d_call: -
cdr3_nt: TGTGCCACCAGCAGAGACGGTCGTCAGTTTGGAAACTATGGCTACACCTTC
cdr3_aa: CATSRDGRQFGNYGYTF

v_call: TRBV5-5
clone_size: few
j_call: TRBJ2-1
d_call: TRBD2
cdr3_nt: TGTGCCAGCAGCTCGTGGACTAGCGGGAAAAATGAGCAGTTCTTC
cdr3_aa: CASSSWTSGKNEQFF

v_call: TRBV6-1
clone_size: -
j_call: TRBJ1-3
d_call: -
cdr3_nt: TGTGCCAGCAGTGAATTCTGGGGATCGACTGGAAACACCATATATTTT
cdr3_aa: CASSEFWGSTGNTIYF

v_call: TRBV9
clone_size: -
j_call: TRBJ2-3
d_call: TRBD2
cdr3_nt: TGTGCCAGCAGCGTCCTCGGACTAGTAACAGATACGCAGTATTTT
cdr3_aa: CASSVLGLVTDTQYF

v_call: TRBV11-2
clone_size: few
j_call: TRBJ1-3
d_call: -
cdr3_nt: TGTGCCAGCAGCCCTACACCCCGATTCGGAAACACCATATATTTT
cdr3_aa: CASSPTPRFGNTIYF

v_call: TRBV9
clone_size: -
j_call: TRBJ2-5
d_call: TRBD2
cdr3_nt: TGTGCCAGCAGCGTAGGCCTAGCGGGGGTAGAGACCCAGTACTTC
cdr3_aa: CASSVGLAGVETQYF

v_call: TRBV11-2
clone_size: -
j_call: TRBJ2-5
d_call: -
cdr3_nt: TGTGCCAGCAGCGGGAGCGAGCAAGAGACCCAGTACTTC
cdr3_aa: CASSGSEQETQYF

v_call: TRBV11-3
clone_size: -
j_call: TRBJ1-2
d_call: TRBD1
cdr3_nt: TGTGCCAGCAGCTCCCTGGGCAAAACAGGGGTCGGCTATGGCTACACCTTC
cdr3_aa: CASSSLGKTGVGYGYTF

v_call: TRBV5-6
clone_size: -
j_call: TRBJ1-6
d_call: -
cdr3_nt: TGTGCCAGCAGCTTGACTGGTTTTTGGAATTCACCCCTCCACTTT
cdr3_aa: CASSLTGFWNSPLHF

v_call: TRBV6-1
clone_size: -
j_call: TRBJ1-2
d_call: TRBD1
cdr3_nt: TGTGCCAGCAGTGAAGGAGGGGGCTGGTATGGCTACACCTTC
cdr3_aa: CASSEGGGWYGYTF

v_call: TRBV11-2
clone_size: few
j_call: TRBJ2-2
d_call: TRBD2
cdr3_nt: TGTGCCAGCAGCTTAGCCGGGACTAGTAGGGCCGGGGAGCTGTTTTTT
cdr3_aa: CASSLAGTSRAGELFF

v_call: TRBV6-5
clone_size: -
j_call: TRBJ1-2
d_call: -
cdr3_nt: TGTGCCAGCAGACCCGCCGTCACCTATGGCTACACCTTC
cdr3_aa: CASRPAVTYGYTF

v_call: TRBV5-6
clone_size: -
j_call: TRBJ1-1
d_call: TRBD1
cdr3_nt: TGTGCCAGCAGCTTGATGGGACAGGGGGGTAACACTGAAGCTTTCTTT
cdr3_aa: CASSLMGQGGNTEAFF

v_call: TRBV27
clone_size: -
j_call: TRBJ1-5
d_call: -
cdr3_nt: TGTGCCAGCAGTTCCGCCGAAGGAAACGGACAGCCCCAGCATTTT
cdr3_aa: CASSSAEGNGQPQHF

v_call: TRBV11-2
clone_size: -
j_call: TRBJ1-3
d_call: -
cdr3_nt: TGTGCCAGCAGCCCCCTGAGGGGGGCTTTGAGTGGAAACACCATATATTTT
cdr3_aa: CASSPLRGALSGNTIYF

v_call: TRBV7-3
clone_size: -
j_call: TRBJ2-7
d_call: -
cdr3_nt: TGTGCCAGCAGCATAGAGGACGGATTACTATACTACGAGCAGTACTTC
cdr3_aa: CASSIEDGLLYYEQYF

v_call: TRBV5-1
clone_size: -
j_call: TRBJ2-5
d_call: TRBD2
cdr3_nt: TGCGCCAGCAGCCTTTTGGGACTAGCGGGGCAAGAGACCCAGTACTTC
cdr3_aa: CASSLLGLAGQETQYF

v_call: TRBV7-9
clone_size: -
j_call: TRBJ1-1
d_call: -
cdr3_nt: TGTGCCAGCAGCTTACTCGACAGATTGAACACTGAAGCTTTCTTT
cdr3_aa: CASSLLDRLNTEAFF

v_call: TRBV19
clone_size: -
j_call: TRBJ1-2
d_call: TRBD1
cdr3_nt: TGTGCCAGTAGTACCGGGACAGGGAACGGCTACACCTTC
cdr3_aa: CASSTGTGNGYTF

v_call: TRBV7-2
clone_size: -
j_call: TRBJ1-2
d_call: -
cdr3_nt: TGTGCCAGCAGCTTAGTTCTCGGGGATTATGGCTACACCTTC
cdr3_aa: CASSLVLGDYGYTF

v_call: TRBV7-6
clone_size: once
j_call: TRBJ2-5
d_call: TRBD1
cdr3_nt: TGTGCCAGCAGTCCCCGTCGGGACAGGTACCAAGAGACCCAGTACTTC
cdr3_aa: CASSPRRDRYQETQYF